This passage covers 5 T cell receptor beta chains from one sample sequenced in a study of blood T cell repertoires in COVID-19. Some clones are missing from TCRdb's copy, which holds only in-frame ones; the method was immunoSEQ multiplex PCR. The repertoire holds more than 35,000 clones, with roughly 70% as singletons. Sequenced sample: peripheral blood. All receptors derive from a man older than 75 with acute or convalescent COVID-19.

V usage is TRBV6-5 and J usage is TRBJ2-1; 12 bases fit TRBD2. The CDR3 runs to 15 residues. V dropped 6 bases and J dropped 4; count of bases not matched to a gene: 4. Germline lookup yields CDR1 MNHEY and CDR2 SVGAGI. The DNA of the CDR3 is TGTGCCAGCAGGAAGACTAGCGGGAGATACAATGAGCAGTTCTTC. Protein sequence: CASRKTSGRYNEQFF.

The chain joins TRBV7-3 to TRBJ2-3; 8 positions match TRBD2. The CDR3 sequence is 16 residues long. The V gene's germline CDR1 is SGHTA and CDR2 FQGTGA. V was pared by 5 bases and J by 2 bases, with 9 bases of the junction left unmatched. CDR3 protein: CASSPEATSATDTQYF. For the CDR3, the DNA is TGTGCCAGCAGCCCTGAGGCGACTAGCGCCACAGATACGCAGTATTTT.

The J gene is TRBJ1-3, the V gene TRBV5-4, with D unclear. In germline, CDR1 is SGHNT, CDR2 YYREEE (reference sequence). V was clipped by 0 bases and J by 0 bases, with 7 bases between them. This CDR3 comprises 15 residues. The CDR3 sequence: CASSLDGSSGNTIYF. CDR3 DNA sequence: TGTGCCAGCAGCTTGGACGGGAGCTCTGGAAACACCATATATTTT.

About this clone: One junction end does not reproduce the germline sequence, and a read error may be involved. The gene calls are TRBV6-1 and TRBJ1-4; D is undetermined. From germline, CDR1 is MNHNS and CDR2 SASEGT. The CDR3 consists of 13 residues. This chain's CDR3 is CASSKATPRALFF. The CDR3 coding sequence is TGTGCCAGCAGTAAAGCAACCCCAAGAGCACTGTTTTTT.

The genes are TRBV2 and TRBJ2-5; 7 nucleotides line up with TRBD2. This CDR3 spans 14 amino acids. Trimming cost V 4 bases and J 5 bases; bases outside gene matches: 7. Germline V gives CDR1 SNHLY, CDR2 FYNNEI. The CDR3 region is CASSVGRALETQYF. CDR3 DNA: TGTGCCAGCAGTGTAGGGAGGGCCTTGGAGACCCAGTACTTC.